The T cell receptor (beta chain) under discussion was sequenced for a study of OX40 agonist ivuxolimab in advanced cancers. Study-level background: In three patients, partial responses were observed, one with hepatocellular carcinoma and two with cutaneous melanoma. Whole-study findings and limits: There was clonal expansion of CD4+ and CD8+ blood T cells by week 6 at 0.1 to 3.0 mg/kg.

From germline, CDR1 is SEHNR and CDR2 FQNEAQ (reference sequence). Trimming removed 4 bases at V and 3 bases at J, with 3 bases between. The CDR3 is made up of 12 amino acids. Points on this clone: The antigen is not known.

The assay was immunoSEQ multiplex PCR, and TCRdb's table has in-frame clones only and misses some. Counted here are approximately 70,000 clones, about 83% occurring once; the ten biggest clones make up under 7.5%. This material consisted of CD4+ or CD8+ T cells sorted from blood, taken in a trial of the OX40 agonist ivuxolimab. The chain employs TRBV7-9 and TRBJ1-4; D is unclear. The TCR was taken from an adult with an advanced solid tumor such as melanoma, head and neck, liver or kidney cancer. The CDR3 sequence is CASSSPNEKLFF. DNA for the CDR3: TGTGCCAGCAGCTCCCCTAATGAAAAACTGTTTTTT.